This T cell receptor (beta chain) comes out of a study of Tregs in tolerant kidney transplant recipients. Related graft donors supplied nonmyeloablative bone marrow transplants, and mixed chimerism was transient. Unstimulated regulatory T cells (CD4+CD25+CD127-), CD4+CD25- non-regulatory cells, CD4 and CD8 cells were FACS-sorted from thawed PBMCs. Produced via immunoSEQ multiplex PCR; TCRdb's table is partial and in-frame only. The profile shows 100,000 or so clones, roughly 93% of them singletons. Study-wide results and limits: Changing PCR primers prevented nucleotide comparison between some patients' samples. Biological reproducibility was not directly addressed in this study. Antigen-driven expansion was suggested because donor-specific Tregs expanded more than all Tregs in tolerant patients.

Notes on this clone: Its matching antigen is unknown.

Trimming cost V 8 bases and J 4 bases, with 15 bases left between them. There are 13 residues in the CDR3. In germline, CDR1 is SGHNT, CDR2 YENEEA. This TCR derives from a human patient who received a combined kidney and bone marrow transplant. Some T cells may have come from the graft donor. The V call is TRBV11-3, the J call TRBJ2-7; tentatively, D is TRBD2 (6 bases). The sequencing used CD4+ T cells from blood (PBMCs), collected 12 months after the transplant. The CDR3, as DNA: TGTGCCAGCCGATTTAGCGGTTTTTACGAGCAGTACTTC. Encoded protein: CASRFSGFYEQYF.